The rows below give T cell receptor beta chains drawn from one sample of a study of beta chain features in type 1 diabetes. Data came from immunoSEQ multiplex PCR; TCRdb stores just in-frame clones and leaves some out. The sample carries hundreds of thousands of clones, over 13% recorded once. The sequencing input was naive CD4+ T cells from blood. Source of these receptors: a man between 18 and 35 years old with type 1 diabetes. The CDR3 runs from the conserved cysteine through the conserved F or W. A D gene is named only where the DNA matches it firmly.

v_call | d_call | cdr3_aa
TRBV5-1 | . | CASSRGPSDDYEQYF
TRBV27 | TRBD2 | CASSPGREGQQYF
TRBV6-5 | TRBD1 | CASSYSGTGNSPLHF
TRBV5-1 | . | CASSLQGGTGELFF
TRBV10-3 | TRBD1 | CAIRTGDNSPLHF
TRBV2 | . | CASLITRRDTQYF
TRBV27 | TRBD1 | CASSLLSGGFNEQYF
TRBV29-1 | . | CSVEDPRSIGRNWNYGYTF
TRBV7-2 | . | CASSLFSETQYF
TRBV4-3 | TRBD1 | CASSQDSFRDRTYNEQFF
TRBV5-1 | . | CASSLKGLGPYEQYF
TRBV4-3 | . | CASSQGQPHYGYTF